The clone carrying this T cell receptor (beta chain) appeared a few times. The antigen remains undetermined. At one boundary the junction diverges from the germline segment, which might be a read error. Sample-barcoded 5' priming and a J-beta primer mix drove a second PCR of roughly 6 to 12 cycles. TCRdb analysed the 5' RACE reads with MiXCR anew, one entry per CDR3 protein. The sample contains about 760,000 distinct CDR3 sequences, 20% to 25% of which appear only once. Germline V gene lookup returns CDR1 SNHLY and CDR2 FYNNEI. The CDR3 sequence is 16 residues long. The source of the sample is a study of blood T cells in healthy people across ages. Regarding the study as a whole: One million T cells yielded diversity estimates that were considered underestimates.

The same sample was also used in a study of T cells of mothers and their children. That paper notes: In cDNA synthesis, all of the extracted RNA was used at around 1.5 ug per 15 ul.

Specimen: blood. The genes are TRBV2 and TRBJ2-5, with 9 bases aligning to TRBD2. This sequence originates from a boy under 18 in good health. This CDR3 reads CASSEGGGGAAETLYF. CDR3 bases: TGTGCCAGCAGTGAAGGAGGCGGGGGGGCCGCGGAGACCCTGTACTTC.